The next 27 T cell receptor beta chains were all read from a single sample in a study of PD-1 blockade in classical Hodgkin lymphoma. Some clones are missing from TCRdb's copy, which holds only in-frame ones; the method was immunoSEQ multiplex PCR. Here the sample spans 5,500 to 8,000 clones, roughly four fifths being singletons. As to time point: cycle 4 day 1 (C4D1), after more than five weeks of nivolumab. Exposure to brentuximab vedotin varied, and each patient had relapsed following autologous stem cell transplantation. Source: peripheral blood mononuclear cells (PBMCs), taken before the fourth cycle of nivolumab. The receptors were gathered from a human donor with classical Hodgkin lymphoma.

This clone was seen a single time. The chain links TRBV28 to TRBJ1-3; TRBD1 is a possible D gene (6 bases). Germline V CDR1 and CDR2: MDHEN, SYDVKM. V was shortened by 3 bases and J by 1 base, with 13 bases between the two germline ends. This CDR3 comprises 16 residues. CDR3 sequence reads: CASSLGGLMSGNTIYF. The CDR3 DNA reads as TGTGCCAGCAGTTTGGGGGGGCTCATGTCTGGAAACACCATATATTTT.

This chain joins TRBV6-1 and TRBJ1-1, with 8 bases matching TRBD1. This CDR3 is built from 14 residues. Trimming removed 8 bases from V and 6 bases from J; junction bases left unmatched: 11. Germline lookup yields CDR1 MNHNS and CDR2 SASEGT. The CDR3 reads CASGPQGAGAEAFF. CDR3 sequence (DNA): TGTGCCAGCGGACCTCAGGGGGCCGGCGCTGAAGCTTTCTTT.

This clone was observed a single time. The V call is TRBV28, the J call TRBJ1-5; no clear D. The CDR3 consists of 15 residues. V dropped 2 bases and J dropped 4 bases, with 12 bases sitting between them. CDR1 is MDHEN, CDR2 SYDVKM, per germline. CDR3 sequence reads: CASSLTSGRNQPQHF. In DNA, the CDR3 is TGTGCCAGCAGTTTAACGAGCGGGCGTAATCAGCCCCAGCATTTT.

This clone has only a few counts. The J gene is TRBJ2-7, the V gene TRBV20-1; D gene unclear. Trimming left V 4 bases short and J 7 bases short, with 8 bases between. CDR1 DFQATT and CDR2 SNEGSKA come from the germline V gene (reference sequence). This CDR3 spans 10 amino acids. The chain's CDR3 is CSAKWGEQYF. In DNA, the CDR3 is TGCAGTGCTAAATGGGGAGAGCAGTACTTC.

This clone has a single count. This chain connects TRBV27 to TRBJ2-2; D gene uncertain. The germline V and J ends were trimmed by 0 bases and 2 bases, with 10 bases remaining between them. CDR1 and CDR2 from the germline V gene are MNHEY and SMNVEV (reference sequence). The CDR3 is 16 amino acids. The CDR3 loop is CASSLSKQINTGELFF. Here the CDR3 DNA reads TGTGCCAGCAGTTTATCGAAGCAGATCAACACCGGGGAGCTGTTTTTT.

The chain joins TRBV7-2 to TRBJ2-7; TRBD1 matches 7 bases. With 8 bases clipped from V and 3 bases from J, the junction kept 10 bases outside the gene matches. In germline, CDR1 is SGHTA, CDR2 FQGNSA. The CDR3 spans 14 residues. CDR3 in DNA: TGTGCCAGCGGGAGAGGGGACAGTGACTACGAGCAGTACTTC. Amino acid sequence: CASGRGDSDYEQYF.

V is TRBV9 and J is TRBJ1-4, with 7 bases identical to TRBD1. The V segment lost 3 bases and the J segment 4 bases; nucleotides outside the gene matches: 6. Germline CDR1 reads SGDLS; CDR2 reads YYNGEE. This CDR3 spans 15 amino acids. CDR3 nucleotides: TGTGCCAGCAGCGCGACAGGGACGTATAATGAAAAACTGTTTTTT. Its translation is CASSATGTYNEKLFF.

This chain uses TRBV25-1 with TRBJ2-5; D not certain. Trimming cost V 3 bases and J 7 bases, with 6 bases left between them. The CDR3 runs to 11 residues. CDR1 and CDR2 (germline): MGHDK, SYGVNS. CDR3 sequence reads: CASSDPGTQYF. The CDR3 DNA sequence: TGTGCCAGCAGTGATCCGGGGACCCAGTACTTC.

The chain is built from TRBV5-8 and TRBJ2-1, with D tentatively TRBD1 or TRBD2 (7 bases each). Germline V gene lookup returns CDR1 SGHTS and CDR2 YDEGEE. This CDR3 is built from 17 residues. V shed 2 bases and J shed 2 bases, with 17 bases lying between them. CDR3 DNA sequence: TGTGCCAGCAGCTTCGTGACAGGGAGGGAGACCTACAATGAGCAGTTCTTC. This codes for CASSFVTGRETYNEQFF.

This clone is a singleton in its sample. V usage is TRBV4-1 and J usage is TRBJ2-4; 9 positions match TRBD2. The CDR3 has 17 residues. Germline CDR1 and CDR2: MGHRA and YSYEKL. The V segment lost 3 bases and the J segment 2 bases; nucleotides outside the gene matches: 8. The CDR3 DNA sequence: TGCGCCAGCAGCCACCTACTAGCGGGTGAGACCAAAAACATTCAGTACTTC. Amino acids: CASSHLLAGETKNIQYF.

The rearrangement links TRBV20-1 to TRBJ2-5; D unresolved. V gave up 5 bases and J gave up 4 bases, with 5 bases separating them. CDR1 and CDR2 from the germline V gene are DFQATT and SNEGSKA (reference sequence). CDR3 size: 10 residues. The chain's CDR3 is CSAVRETQYF. CDR3 bases: TGCAGTGCTGTGCGAGAGACCCAGTACTTC.

The table lists this clone with a count of one. The CDR3 sequence is CASSLGGGNTGELFF. The CDR3 nucleotides are TGCGCCAGCAGCTTAGGAGGGGGGAACACCGGGGAGCTGTTTTTT. The chain couples TRBV5-1 to TRBJ2-2; D may correspond to TRBD1 or TRBD2 (6 bases each). Trimming removed 2 bases at V and 1 base at J, with 9 bases between. Germline loops: CDR1 SGHRS, CDR2 YFSETQ. The CDR3 sequence is 15 residues long.

The chain employs TRBV19 and TRBJ2-4; 10 bases fit TRBD2. The germline gives CDR1 LNHDA, CDR2 SQIVND (reference sequence). The CDR3 covers 16 residues. V shed 1 base and J 8 bases; nucleotides not matched to a gene: 8. The CDR3 bases are TGTGCCAGTAGTATAGTGGGTAGCGGGGGGCATTACATTCAGTACTTC. Its translation is CASSIVGSGGHYIQYF. The variable domain in full, completed from reference TRBV19 and TRBJ2-4, reads DGGITQSPKYLFRKEGQNVTLSCEQNLNHDAMYWYRQDPGQGLRLIYYSQIVNDFQKGDIAEGYSVSREKKESFPLTVTSAQKNPTAFYLCASSIVGSGGHYIQYFGAGTRLSVL.

The chain carries TRBV7-2 and TRBJ2-1; no firm D call. This CDR3 spans 19 amino acids. The ends were cut back, 4 bases at V and 2 bases at J, with 24 bases in the middle. Germline V gene lookup returns CDR1 SGHTA and CDR2 FQGNSA. CDR3 DNA: TGTGCCAGCAGCTCTCGGGCAGCCATTAGTGGTTACACCTACAATGAGCAGTTCTTC. Its protein is CASSSRAAISGYTYNEQFF.

The chain employs TRBV27 and TRBJ1-4; possible D gene TRBD1, 6 bases. CDR1 and CDR2 from the germline V gene are MNHEY and SMNVEV (reference sequence). Trimming pared 5 bases from V and 8 bases from J, leaving 15 bases between. CDR3 length equals 14 residues. The CDR3 region is CASSPESTGEKLFF. The CDR3 coding sequence is TGTGCCAGCAGTCCCGAGTCAACAGGGGAAAAACTGTTTTTT.

The V call is TRBV11-2, the J call TRBJ1-5; weak D call: TRBD1 (5 bases). Germline V gene data show CDR1 as SGHAT and CDR2 as FQNNGV. The CDR3 consists of 16 residues. Trimming took 1 base from V and 3 from J, leaving 13 bases between them. The CDR3 loop reads CASSLGSGLNNQPQHF. In nucleotides, the CDR3 is TGTGCCAGCAGCTTAGGATCAGGGCTCAACAATCAGCCCCAGCATTTT.

This clone was found once. The V call is TRBV13, the J call TRBJ1-4; unclear D gene. This CDR3 region has 15 residues. The V gene lost 3 bases and the J gene lost 4 bases, with 12 bases spanning the gap. The germline gives CDR1 PRHDT, CDR2 FYEKMQ (reference sequence). The CDR3 reads CASSFGRAVNEKLFF. The CDR3 coding sequence is TGTGCCAGCAGCTTCGGAAGGGCCGTTAATGAAAAACTGTTTTTT. Based on the CDR3 plus reference TRBV13 and TRBJ1-4, the full variable domain is AAGVIQSPRHLIKEKRETATLKCYPIPRHDTVYWYQQGPGQDPQFLISFYEKMQSDKGSIPDRFSAQQFSDYHSELNMSSLELGDSALYFCASSFGRAVNEKLFFGSGTQLSVL.

The V and J genes are TRBV7-8 and TRBJ2-3, with D hard to call. The V gene lost 1 base and the J gene lost 1 base, with 6 bases spanning the gap. The germline CDR1 and CDR2 sequences are SGHVS and FQNEAQ. CDR3 size: 14 residues. The CDR3: CASSLGTGTDTQYF. In DNA form, the CDR3 reads TGTGCCAGCAGCTTAGGAACAGGCACAGATACGCAGTATTTT.

The chain employs TRBV10-1 and TRBJ1-1, with no clear D. Germline V lookup: CDR1 WNHNN, CDR2 SYGVQD (reference sequence). Trimming took off 8 bases at V and 5 bases at J, with 24 bases between the two ends. The CDR3 totals 16 residues. Here the CDR3 reads CASLGCRVGRRTEAFF. In nucleotides, the CDR3 is TGCGCCAGCCTAGGGTGCCGGGTCGGTCGAAGGACTGAAGCTTTCTTT.

This chain uses TRBV7-2 with TRBJ2-3, with D uncertain. This CDR3 is 14 amino acids long. Looked up from germline, CDR1 is SGHTA and CDR2 is FQGNSA. The V gene lost 0 bases and the J gene lost 4 bases, with 8 bases spanning the gap. This CDR3 is CASSLAGLADTQYF. CDR3 nucleotide sequence: TGTGCCAGCAGCTTAGCTGGTCTAGCAGATACGCAGTATTTT. The whole variable domain, remainder taken from reference TRBV7-2 and TRBJ2-3, is GAGVSQSPSNKVTEKGKDVELRCDPISGHTALYWYRQSLGQGLEFLIYFQGNSAPDKSGLPSDRFSAERTGGSVSTLTIQRTQQEDSAVYLCASSLAGLADTQYFGPGTRLTVL.

The genes are TRBV7-2 and TRBJ1-4; D is perhaps TRBD1 (5 bases). The germline V gene encodes CDR1 SGHTA and CDR2 FQGNSA. Trimming cost V 5 bases and J 5 bases, with 15 bases left between them. This CDR3 comprises 15 residues. This CDR3 is CASSLFGGRNEKLFF. The CDR3 DNA sequence: TGTGCCAGCAGCCTCTTCGGGGGGAGAAATGAAAAACTGTTTTTT.

V and J are TRBV6-1 and TRBJ1-5; the D is unclear. Trimming cost V 4 bases and J 6 bases, with 7 bases left between them. This CDR3 has 12 amino acids. Per the germline V gene, CDR1 is MNHNS and CDR2 is SASEGT. The chain's CDR3 is CASSVGSQPQHF. The CDR3, as DNA: TGTGCCAGCAGTGTGGGGTCTCAGCCCCAGCATTTT.

The rearrangement joins TRBV13 to TRBJ2-5; 9 bases fit TRBD1. Germline-derived CDR1 and CDR2 are PRHDT and FYEKMQ (reference sequence). The CDR3 sequence is 14 residues long. The junction had 5 bases not matched to a gene; V was cut back by 5 bases and J by 4 bases. The CDR3 reads CASSAGTGRETQYF. CDR3 bases: TGTGCCAGCAGCGCGGGGACAGGGCGAGAGACCCAGTACTTC.

This chain connects TRBV4-3 to TRBJ1-6; no clear D gene. V shed 4 bases and J shed 5 bases, with 9 bases lying between them. Germline V gives CDR1 LGHNA, CDR2 YSLEER. The CDR3 length is 14 residues. This chain's CDR3 is CASSLGPDNSPLHF. The CDR3 DNA sequence: TGCGCCAGCAGCCTCGGTCCAGATAATTCACCCCTCCACTTT.

The CDR3 DNA sequence: TGTGCCAGCAGTACCCACCGGGGGACTGAAGCTTTCTTT. Amino acids: CASSTHRGTEAFF. This rearrangement joins TRBV6-5 to TRBJ1-1; D is perhaps TRBD1 (5 bases). CDR3 length equals 13 residues. Germline CDR1 reads MNHEY; CDR2 reads SVGAGI. Trimming pared 5 bases from V and 5 bases from J, leaving 12 bases between.

The CDR3 reads CASSQYPRRGGPEAFF. CDR3 DNA: TGCGCCAGCAGTCAATACCCCCGAAGAGGAGGGCCTGAAGCTTTCTTT. The V gene is TRBV23-1, the J gene TRBJ1-1; D not certain. TRBV23-1 is recorded as an ORF, its role being uncertain. V lost 1 base to trimming and J lost 6 bases, with 18 bases between them. The length of the CDR3 is 16 residues.

This clone was seen a handful of times. This chain uses TRBV28 with TRBJ2-7; D gene ambiguous. V lost 6 bases and J 3 bases, leaving 6 bases between the germline ends. Germline V gene data show CDR1 as MDHEN and CDR2 as SYDVKM. The CDR3 contains 11 residues. DNA of the CDR3: TGTGCCAGCAGCGAATACTACGAGCAGTACTTC. It is translated as CASSEYYEQYF.